This T cell receptor beta chain was retrieved from a study of Ad26.COV2.S vaccination and SARS-CoV-2 variants. Regarding the study as a whole: Individuals receiving vaccine had higher spike-specific TCR breadth than placebo recipients did.

Trimming removed 3 bases from V and 0 bases from J, with 8 bases in between. Germline-derived CDR1 and CDR2 are MNHEY and SMNVEV (reference sequence). This CDR3 has 14 amino acids. Method: immunoSEQ multiplex PCR; TCRdb's copy keeps in-frame clones and lacks some. This repertoire shows about 350,000 clones, about 90% found once; its top ten account for 3.9%. Regarding this clone: What it binds is not known.

The J gene is TRBJ1-2, the V gene TRBV27; possible D gene TRBD1, 5 bases. The clonotype originates from a human donor who had recovered from COVID-19. The specimen was peripheral blood, collected after recovery from COVID-19. The CDR3 coding sequence is TGTGCCAGCAGTTTGGGGGGGGCTAACTATGGCTACACCTTC. Translation gives CASSLGGANYGYTF.